The 30 T cell receptor beta chains below all came from one sample that was sequenced in a study of shared clonotypes between healthy human individuals. Measured with immunoSEQ multiplex PCR; TCRdb has only the in-frame clones, and not every one. The data show some 2.4 million clones, approximately 93% seen once. Material for sequencing was naive CD4+ T cells from PBMCs. The subset here: CD45RA+ positively selected. The origin of the receptors is a man between 18 and 29 years old in good health. Some clones in this sample may be carry-over from other donors' samples.

The chain carries TRBV4-1 and TRBJ2-7, with D perhaps TRBD1 (5 bases). The V and J ends lost 4 bases and 0 bases respectively, with 16 bases between them. Germline V gives CDR1 MGHRA, CDR2 YSYEKL. This CDR3 is 16 amino acids long. The CDR3 sequence: CASSRDIQGYSYEQYF. DNA for the CDR3: TGCGCCAGCAGCCGAGACATCCAGGGTTACTCCTACGAGCAGTACTTC.

The chain links TRBV28 to TRBJ2-1; the D is unclear. This CDR3 spans 13 amino acids. Germline assignment: CDR1 MDHEN and CDR2 SYDVKM. V was cut by 5 bases and J by 8 bases, with 13 bases left in between. The CDR3 is CASSPPGGDEQFF. The CDR3 DNA reads as TGTGCCAGCAGTCCTCCCGGTGGAGATGAGCAGTTCTTC. Full variable domain (rest looked up from reference TRBV28 and TRBJ2-1): DVKVTQSSRYLVKRTGEKVFLECVQDMDHENMFWYRQDPGLGLRLIYFSYDVKMKEKGDIPEGYSVSREKKERFSLILESASTNQTSMYLCASSPPGGDEQFFGPGTRLTVL.

The sample holds one count of this clone. The chain couples TRBV4-1 to TRBJ2-3; D not resolved. Germline V CDR1 and CDR2: MGHRA, YSYEKL. V was cut by 2 bases and J by 6 bases, with 15 bases left in between. The CDR3 spans 15 residues. CDR3 loop: CASSQWRQTRDTQYF. The DNA of the CDR3 is TGCGCCAGCAGCCAATGGCGGCAGACCAGGGATACGCAGTATTTT.

The chain joins TRBV5-1 to TRBJ1-1, with TRBD1 as a possible D gene (5 bases). There are 14 residues in the CDR3. V lost 4 bases, J lost 4 bases, and 14 bases lay in between. Germline CDR1 is SGHRS and CDR2 is YFSETQ. The CDR3 bases are TGCGCCAGCAGCCCTTTGTGGGGGGGCACTGAAGCTTTCTTT. Its protein is CASSPLWGGTEAFF.

The V call is TRBV18, the J call TRBJ2-7, with D perhaps being TRBD1 or TRBD2 (6 bases each). Germline CDR1 and CDR2: KGHSH and LQKENI. V lost 6 bases to trimming and J lost 2 bases, with 11 bases between them. CDR3 length: 13 residues. The CDR3 region is CASSLGGTYEQYF. DNA for the CDR3: TGTGCCAGCTCCCTCGGGGGCACCTACGAGCAGTACTTC. The variable domain in full, completed from reference TRBV18 and TRBJ2-7, reads NAGVMQNPRHLVRRRGQEARLRCSPMKGHSHVYWYRQLPEEGLKFMVYLQKENIIDESGMPKERFSAEFPKEGPSILRIQQVVRGDSAAYFCASSLGGTYEQYFGPGTRLTVT.

The gene calls are TRBV11-2 and TRBJ2-3, with TRBD2 matching 11 bases. The CDR3 runs 17 residues. With V trimmed by 6 bases and J by 1 base, 9 bases remained unmatched. The V gene's germline CDR1 is SGHAT and CDR2 FQNNGV. The CDR3 is CASRRGLAVSGTDTQYF. The CDR3 DNA sequence: TGTGCCAGCAGGAGGGGACTAGCGGTGTCTGGCACAGATACGCAGTATTTT.

J is TRBJ2-3 and V is TRBV15; 11 nucleotides match TRBD2. This CDR3 spans 21 amino acids. Germline trimming cut 0 bases from V and 0 bases from J; bases unmatched to any gene: 14. Germline V gene sequence: CDR1 LNHNV, CDR2 YYDKDF (reference sequence). The CDR3, as DNA: TGTGCCACCAGCAGAGATCACCCTAGCGGGAGGACCTCACCTAGCACAGATACGCAGTATTTT. This codes for CATSRDHPSGRTSPSTDTQYF.

This clone appeared a single time. The chain employs TRBV19 and TRBJ2-3, with unresolved D. This CDR3 contains 13 residues. Germline CDR1 and CDR2: LNHDA and SQIVND (reference sequence). The V end was cut by 6 bases, the J end by 2 bases, with 9 bases between. The CDR3 reads CASSPRLTDTQYF. The CDR3 DNA follows: TGTGCCAGTAGCCCACGACTCACAGATACGCAGTATTTT.

The chain recombines TRBV5-1 with TRBJ2-5; no clear D gene. CDR1 is SGHRS, CDR2 YFSETQ, per germline. CDR3 length: 15 amino acids. Trimming shortened V by 4 bases and J by 5 bases, and 18 bases separated the two germline ends. The CDR3 sequence: CASSPYERAGETQYF. The CDR3 region has the DNA TGCGCCAGCAGCCCTTACGAAAGGGCCGGGGAGACCCAGTACTTC.

This clone has only a few counts. The V and J genes are TRBV28 and TRBJ1-2, with 7 bases matching TRBD1. CDR1 and CDR2 from the germline V gene are MDHEN and SYDVKM. Germline trimming cut 10 bases from V and 8 bases from J; bases unmatched to any gene: 16. This CDR3 is 14 amino acids long. The DNA of the CDR3 is TGTGCCACCTCTAATCGGGGACAGTCGTGGGGCTACACCTTC. This codes for CATSNRGQSWGYTF.

This chain connects TRBV5-1 to TRBJ2-2, with 11 bases that match TRBD2. Germline values: CDR1 SGHRS, CDR2 YFSETQ. The CDR3 runs to 15 residues. The V and J ends lost 4 bases and 4 bases, in that order; junction bases with no gene match: 3. This chain's CDR3 is CASSGLAGGTGELFF. Written as DNA, the CDR3 is TGCGCCAGCAGCGGTCTAGCGGGAGGCACCGGGGAGCTGTTTTTT.

Notes on this clone: Within the sample, other DNA sequences also encode this same CDR3. V gene TRBV9 combines with J gene TRBJ2-3; 9 positions match TRBD2. The CDR3 has 15 residues. The germline V gene encodes CDR1 SGDLS and CDR2 YYNGEE. The ends lost 2 bases at V and 2 bases at J; junction bases unmatched: 3. The DNA of the CDR3 is TGTGCCAGCAGCGTCCTAGCGGGGAACACAGATACGCAGTATTTT. Its protein product is CASSVLAGNTDTQYF.

About this clone: Other DNA sequences in the sample encode the same CDR3. V and J are TRBV9 and TRBJ2-2, with D tentatively TRBD2 (5 bases). The CDR3 totals 15 residues. V gave up 4 bases and J gave up 3 bases, with 13 bases separating them. Germline V gene lookup returns CDR1 SGDLS and CDR2 YYNGEE. The CDR3 sequence is CASSPRTGDTGELFF. In DNA, the CDR3 is TGTGCCAGCAGCCCGAGGACTGGTGACACCGGGGAGCTGTTTTTT.

This clone was counted a single time. This sequence joins TRBV7-8 and TRBJ1-1; no definite D call. The V end lost 0 bases, the J end lost 8 bases, and 10 bases lay between the germline ends. The CDR3 has 13 residues. The V gene's germline CDR1 is SGHVS and CDR2 FQNEAQ. The CDR3 here is CASSLAGNREAFF. Written as DNA, the CDR3 is TGTGCCAGCAGCTTAGCGGGCAATAGAGAAGCTTTCTTT.

The V gene is TRBV5-5, the J gene TRBJ2-1; 7 bases align to TRBD2. V dropped 4 bases and J dropped 4; count of bases not matched to a gene: 11. This CDR3 contains 16 residues. In germline, CDR1 is SGHKS, CDR2 YYEKEE (reference sequence). CDR3 loop: CASSSSPGLTYNEQFF. For the CDR3, the DNA is TGTGCCAGCAGCAGTTCCCCGGGACTAACTTACAATGAGCAGTTCTTC.

The V and J genes are TRBV29-1 and TRBJ2-3; TRBD2 matches at 11 bases. The CDR3 covers 13 residues. With 7 bases clipped from V and 6 bases from J, the junction kept 6 bases outside the gene matches. Germline loops: CDR1 SQVTM, CDR2 ANQGSEA. CDR3 in DNA: TGCAGCGCCGCGGGACTAGCGGTTGATACGCAGTATTTT. It is translated as CSAAGLAVDTQYF.

The chain has TRBV28 and TRBJ1-2; the match to TRBD1 covers 8 bases. Germline V gene lookup returns CDR1 MDHEN and CDR2 SYDVKM. After removal of 7 bases from V and 7 bases from J, the junction contained 8 bases not matched to a gene. The CDR3 consists of 13 residues. The CDR3 bases are TGTGCCAGCACCTTGGACAGGGCTGGTGGCTACACCTTC. This sequence encodes CASTLDRAGGYTF.

V usage is TRBV7-8 and J usage is TRBJ2-7; 8 bases fit TRBD1. The V gene end was trimmed by 0 bases and the J gene end by 2 bases; junction bases not matched to a gene: 3. This CDR3 comprises 15 residues. CDR1 is SGHVS and CDR2 is FQNEAQ in the germline V gene. CDR3 protein: CASSLASQGAYEQYF. The CDR3 DNA reads TGTGCCAGCAGCTTAGCGTCACAGGGGGCCTACGAGCAGTACTTC.

This chain links TRBV9 with TRBJ2-1; 9 positions match TRBD1. The CDR3 has 13 residues. J gave up 7 bases and V 9 bases, and 8 bases lay outside the gene matches. The V gene's germline CDR1 is SGDLS and CDR2 YYNGEE. The CDR3 DNA reads as TGTGCCACCGGGACAGGGCAACAAAATGAGCAGTTCTTC. It yields the protein CATGTGQQNEQFF.

The chain uses TRBV7-3 and TRBJ2-7; 7 bases align to TRBD2. CDR1 and CDR2 from the germline V gene are SGHTA and FQGTGA. The V and J ends lost 5 bases and 3 bases, in that order; junction bases with no gene match: 13. This CDR3 is 16 amino acids long. CDR3 nucleotides: TGTGCCAGCAGCCTTACTGGGTGGCTAGCGGACTACGAGCAGTACTTC. Amino acids: CASSLTGWLADYEQYF.

The genes are TRBV7-9 and TRBJ2-6, with TRBD1 as a possible D gene (5 bases). This CDR3 contains 14 residues. Trimming shortened V by 4 bases and J by 4 bases, and 8 bases separated the two germline ends. From germline, CDR1 is SEHNR and CDR2 FQNEAQ (reference sequence). The CDR3 region has the DNA TGTGCCAGCAGCTGGGGCGGCGGGGCCAACGTCCTGACTTTC. It yields the protein CASSWGGGANVLTF.

The V call is TRBV2, the J call TRBJ2-7; D unresolved. V was pared by 1 base and J by 6 bases, with 7 bases between. The length of the CDR3 is 12 residues. The germline V gene has CDR1 SNHLY and CDR2 FYNNEI. The CDR3 DNA reads as TGTGCCAGCAGTGAAGGCAGCTTCGAGCAGTACTTC. Translated: CASSEGSFEQYF.

CDR3 coding DNA: TGTGCCAGCAGCGCCCCGGGAAAGCCTGGGGATACGCAGTATTTT. The encoded protein is CASSAPGKPGDTQYF. This sequence joins TRBV9 and TRBJ2-3, with D tentatively TRBD2 (5 bases). Germline-derived CDR1 and CDR2 are SGDLS and YYNGEE. This CDR3 comprises 15 residues. The V gene lost 3 bases and the J gene lost 6 bases, with 17 bases spanning the gap.

Only one count was recorded for this clone. The same CDR3 is also encoded by other DNA sequences in this sample. Written as DNA, the CDR3 is TGCGCCAGCAGCTTGGGACTAGCGTCTAGCACAGATACGCAGTATTTT. This gives the protein CASSLGLASSTDTQYF. The rearrangement joins TRBV5-1 to TRBJ2-3; 8 bases map to TRBD2. The CDR3 extends over 16 amino acids. V lost 0 bases and J lost 0; bases outside the gene matches: 3. The germline V gene has CDR1 SGHRS and CDR2 YFSETQ.

DNA of the CDR3: TGTGCCAGCAGTAGGGTCCCGCAAGACAGTTCGCAGTTCTTC. It translates to CASSRVPQDSSQFF. This chain uses TRBV2 with TRBJ2-1, with D possibly being TRBD1 (5 bases). CDR1 is SNHLY and CDR2 is FYNNEI in the germline V gene. Trimming shortened V by 5 bases and J by 12 bases, and 20 bases separated the two germline ends. CDR3 length: 14 residues.

The V gene is TRBV10-1, the J gene TRBJ2-7; D might be TRBD1 (5 bases). Germline V lookup: CDR1 WNHNN, CDR2 SYGVQD (reference sequence). Trimming pared 6 bases from V and 1 base from J, leaving 10 bases between. The CDR3 is 13 amino acids. The CDR3 loop is CASSQGISYEQYF. CDR3 in DNA: TGCGCCAGCAGCCAGGGTATATCCTACGAGCAGTACTTC.

The chain has TRBV5-6 and TRBJ2-3; the D is unclear. Trimming stripped 0 bases from V and 4 bases from J, with 6 bases between. The CDR3 is 13 residues long. Germline V gene data show CDR1 as SGHDT and CDR2 as YYEEEE. CDR3 nucleotide sequence: TGTGCCAGCAGCTTGGACCGGGCAGATACGCAGTATTTT. It is translated as CASSLDRADTQYF.

The V and J genes are TRBV28 and TRBJ2-3; D is uncertain. Trimming cost V 5 bases and J 2 bases, with 8 bases left between them. Germline V gene data show CDR1 as MDHEN and CDR2 as SYDVKM. The CDR3 runs 13 residues. The CDR3 protein is CASSVLYTDTQYF. The CDR3 DNA reads as TGTGCCAGCAGTGTCCTGTACACAGATACGCAGTATTTT.

The chain has TRBV6-6 and TRBJ2-1; 11 bases agree with TRBD2. Germline V gene lookup returns CDR1 MNHNY and CDR2 SVGAGI (reference sequence). Trimming removed 6 bases from V and 9 bases from J; junction bases left unmatched: 4. The CDR3 is made up of 13 amino acids. The CDR3 protein is CASRLAGGFEQFF. Here the CDR3 DNA reads TGTGCCAGCAGGTTAGCGGGAGGGTTTGAGCAGTTCTTC.

The chain combines TRBV11-2 with TRBJ1-3; maybe TRBD1 (5 bases). The V gene's germline CDR1 is SGHAT and CDR2 FQNNGV. The CDR3 extends over 16 amino acids. V gave up 5 bases and J gave up 4 bases, with 18 bases separating them. The chain's CDR3 is CASSLGLGGDGNTIYF. The CDR3 DNA sequence: TGTGCCAGCAGCCTAGGCCTGGGAGGGGACGGAAACACCATATATTTT.